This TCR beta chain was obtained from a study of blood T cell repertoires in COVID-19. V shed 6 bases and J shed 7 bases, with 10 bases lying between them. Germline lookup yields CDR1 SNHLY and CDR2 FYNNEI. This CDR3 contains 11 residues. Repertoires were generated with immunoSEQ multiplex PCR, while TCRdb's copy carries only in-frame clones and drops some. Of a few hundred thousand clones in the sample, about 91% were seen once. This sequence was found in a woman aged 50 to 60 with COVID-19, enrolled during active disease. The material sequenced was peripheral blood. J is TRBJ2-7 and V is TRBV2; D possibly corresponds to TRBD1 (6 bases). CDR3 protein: CASSSGVEQYF. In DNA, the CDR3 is TGTGCCAGCAGCTCAGGGGTGGAGCAGTACTTC.